This paragraph covers one TCR beta chain sequence. Antigen unknown. The data derive from a study of graft-versus-host responses after intestinal transplantation. About the research overall: Isolated intestinal, liver-intestinal, or multivisceral transplants were what recipients had.

V was pared by 3 bases and J by 5 bases, with 10 bases of the junction left unmatched. The germline CDR1 and CDR2 sequences are MNHNS and SASEGT. This CDR3 has 16 amino acids. Lymphocytes (intraepithelial and lamina propria) were released by processing the graft tissue. Assay: immunoSEQ multiplex PCR; the TCRdb copy retains only in-frame clones and omits some. This sample has about 23,000 clones, with around 78% found just once. General study results and limits: Peak GvH clone levels in circulation were associated with early post-transplant HvG declines.

The chain joins TRBV6-1 to TRBJ2-5, with 9 bases aligning to TRBD1. The source is a human patient who received an intestinal transplant, so some T cells may come from the graft donor. Material: ileum tissue, obtained 12 days after intestinal transplant. The CDR3 spells CASSDVPGQGPETQYF. CDR3 nucleotide sequence: TGTGCCAGCAGTGACGTCCCGGGACAGGGTCCGGAGACCCAGTACTTC.